The rows below give T cell receptor beta chains drawn from one sample of a study of Tregs in tolerant kidney transplant recipients. Some clones are missing from TCRdb's copy, which holds only in-frame ones; the method was immunoSEQ multiplex PCR. This sample has some 250,000 clones, with 80% to 85% found just once. The sequencing sample was made of CD4+ T cells from blood. These receptor sequences come from a human donor in good health. The CDR3 runs from the conserved cysteine through the conserved F or W. A D gene is named only where the DNA matches it firmly. Clone size is not always given. Where it is, it says once, few, many or a class for expanded clones.

clone size: .
D gene: TRBD2
V gene: TRBV30
J gene: TRBJ2-3
CDR3 protein: CAWINRAGGTDTQYF
CDR3 DNA: TGTGCCTGGATTAATAGGGCGGGAGGCACAGATACGCAGTATTTT

clone size: .
D gene: TRBD2
V gene: TRBV15
J gene: TRBJ2-7
CDR3 protein: CATSTSGRGGYEQYF
CDR3 DNA: TGTGCCACCAGCACTAGCGGGAGAGGGGGTTACGAGCAGTACTTC

clone size: .
D gene: .
V gene: TRBV29-1
J gene: TRBJ2-7
CDR3 protein: CSVLTDHYEQYF
CDR3 DNA: TGCAGCGTTCTGACAGACCACTACGAGCAGTACTTC

clone size: .
D gene: .
V gene: TRBV19
J gene: TRBJ1-1
CDR3 protein: CASSDWLARAFF
CDR3 DNA: TGTGCCAGTAGCGATTGGCTTGCTAGGGCTTTCTTT

clone size: .
D gene: TRBD2
V gene: TRBV4-1
J gene: TRBJ2-3
CDR3 protein: CASSKVGLAAPDTQYF
CDR3 DNA: TGCGCCAGCAGCAAGGTGGGACTAGCAGCCCCAGATACGCAGTATTTT

clone size: .
D gene: .
V gene: TRBV18
J gene: TRBJ1-3
CDR3 protein: CASSPPSRGGNTIYF
CDR3 DNA: TGTGCCAGCTCACCACCCTCCAGGGGTGGAAACACCATATATTTT

clone size: .
D gene: .
V gene: TRBV23-1
J gene: TRBJ2-3
CDR3 protein: CASSQSEGTRTDTQYF
CDR3 DNA: TGCGCCAGCAGTCAATCGGAGGGCACTCGCACAGATACGCAGTATTTT

clone size: .
D gene: .
V gene: TRBV7-6
J gene: TRBJ2-3
CDR3 protein: CASSLIYDTQYF
CDR3 DNA: TGTGCCAGCAGCTTAATCTACGATACGCAGTATTTT

clone size: .
D gene: .
V gene: TRBV28
J gene: TRBJ2-5
CDR3 protein: CASRRLQETQYF
CDR3 DNA: TGTGCCAGCAGGAGGCTACAAGAGACCCAGTACTTC

clone size: once
D gene: .
V gene: TRBV7-6
J gene: TRBJ2-5
CDR3 protein: CASSLGPKETQYF
CDR3 DNA: TGTGCCAGCAGCTTAGGTCCAAAAGAGACCCAGTACTTC

clone size: .
D gene: TRBD2
V gene: TRBV7-2
J gene: TRBJ2-2
CDR3 protein: CASSLLAGGNTNTGELFF
CDR3 DNA: TGTGCCAGCAGCCTCCTGGCGGGAGGGAACACGAACACCGGGGAGCTGTTTTTT

clone size: .
D gene: .
V gene: TRBV6-6
J gene: TRBJ1-3
CDR3 protein: CASTAGYSGNTIYF
CDR3 DNA: TGTGCCAGCACCGCAGGCTATTCTGGAAACACCATATATTTT

clone size: .
D gene: .
V gene: TRBV5-8
J gene: TRBJ2-3
CDR3 protein: CASSPGTSSTDTQYF
CDR3 DNA: TGTGCCAGCAGCCCCGGGACCTCTAGCACAGATACGCAGTATTTT

clone size: .
D gene: TRBD1
V gene: TRBV9
J gene: TRBJ1-4
CDR3 protein: CASSLRTGVNEKLFF
CDR3 DNA: TGTGCCAGCAGCTTGCGGACAGGGGTAAATGAAAAACTGTTTTTT

clone size: .
D gene: .
V gene: TRBV2
J gene: TRBJ2-5
CDR3 protein: CASNEGIQETQYF
CDR3 DNA: TGTGCCAGCAATGAAGGGATCCAAGAGACCCAGTACTTC

clone size: once
D gene: .
V gene: TRBV11-2
J gene: TRBJ2-7
CDR3 protein: CASSFGRHSYEQYF
CDR3 DNA: TGTGCCAGCAGCTTTGGACGGCACTCCTACGAGCAGTACTTC

clone size: .
D gene: .
V gene: TRBV12-1
J gene: TRBJ2-7
CDR3 protein: CASSLRVSRSSYEQYF
CDR3 DNA: TGTGCCAGCAGCTTAAGAGTCTCCAGGAGCTCCTACGAGCAGTACTTC

clone size: .
D gene: .
V gene: TRBV5-1
J gene: TRBJ2-7
CDR3 protein: CASSLEGGEQYF
CDR3 DNA: TGCGCCAGCAGCTTGGAGGGGGGTGAGCAGTACTTC

clone size: .
D gene: .
V gene: TRBV6-5
J gene: TRBJ1-4
CDR3 protein: CASSYVRGGTNEKLFF
CDR3 DNA: TGTGCCAGCAGTTACGTCAGGGGAGGAACTAATGAAAAACTGTTTTTT

clone size: .
D gene: TRBD2
V gene: TRBV6-4
J gene: TRBJ2-1
CDR3 protein: CASSDLADPYNEQFF
CDR3 DNA: TGTGCCAGCAGTGACCTAGCGGACCCGTACAATGAGCAGTTCTTC

clone size: once
D gene: TRBD1
V gene: TRBV18
J gene: TRBJ2-2
CDR3 protein: CASSLGQEPGELFF
CDR3 DNA: TGTGCCAGCTCACTCGGACAGGAACCCGGGGAGCTGTTTTTT

clone size: .
D gene: .
V gene: TRBV10-2
J gene: TRBJ2-7
CDR3 protein: CASSEAGRAYEQYF
CDR3 DNA: TGCGCCAGCAGTGAGGCAGGGAGAGCCTACGAGCAGTACTTC

clone size: .
D gene: .
V gene: TRBV5-4
J gene: TRBJ2-3
CDR3 protein: CASSLTQGVGDTQYF
CDR3 DNA: TGTGCCAGCAGCTTGACACAGGGAGTTGGAGATACGCAGTATTTT

clone size: .
D gene: .
V gene: TRBV4-2
J gene: TRBJ2-5
CDR3 protein: CASSQDLGYETQYF
CDR3 DNA: TGTGCCAGCAGCCAAGATTTAGGTTATGAGACCCAGTACTTC

clone size: .
D gene: .
V gene: TRBV2
J gene: TRBJ2-5
CDR3 protein: CASRRTGGKEETQYF
CDR3 DNA: TGTGCCAGCAGAAGGACTGGCGGGAAGGAGGAGACCCAGTACTTC

clone size: .
D gene: .
V gene: TRBV9
J gene: TRBJ2-3
CDR3 protein: CASSVGPNTDTQYF
CDR3 DNA: TGTGCCAGCAGCGTAGGACCGAACACAGATACGCAGTATTTT

clone size: .
D gene: .
V gene: TRBV7-2
J gene: TRBJ1-6
CDR3 protein: CASSLHSPLHF
CDR3 DNA: TGTGCCAGCAGCTTGCATTCACCCCTCCACTTT

clone size: .
D gene: .
V gene: TRBV5-1
J gene: TRBJ2-3
CDR3 protein: CASSLAGSSTDTQYF
CDR3 DNA: TGCGCCAGCAGTTTGGCAGGGTCTAGCACAGATACGCAGTATTTT

clone size: few
D gene: .
V gene: TRBV6-5
J gene: TRBJ2-7
CDR3 protein: CASSYSIAGVYEQYF
CDR3 DNA: TGTGCCAGCAGTTACTCGATTGCTGGAGTCTACGAGCAGTACTTC

clone size: .
D gene: .
V gene: TRBV27
J gene: TRBJ1-5
CDR3 protein: CASATGSPFYSNQPQHF
CDR3 DNA: TGTGCCAGCGCTACAGGGAGTCCGTTCTATAGCAATCAGCCCCAGCATTTT

clone size: .
D gene: TRBD1
V gene: TRBV10-1
J gene: TRBJ2-4
CDR3 protein: CASSRDRRAKNIQYF
CDR3 DNA: TGCGCCAGCAGCCGGGACAGGCGAGCCAAAAACATTCAGTACTTC

clone size: .
D gene: TRBD1
V gene: TRBV9
J gene: TRBJ2-7
CDR3 protein: CASSTQGEGYEQYF
CDR3 DNA: TGTGCCAGCAGCACACAGGGGGAAGGCTACGAGCAGTACTTC

clone size: .
D gene: TRBD1
V gene: TRBV6-5
J gene: TRBJ1-6
CDR3 protein: CASSYSGQLNSPLHF
CDR3 DNA: TGTGCCAGCAGTTACTCGGGACAGCTTAATTCACCCCTCCACTTT

clone size: .
D gene: .
V gene: TRBV11-2
J gene: TRBJ2-2
CDR3 protein: CASSPLGGRFPGELFF
CDR3 DNA: TGTGCCAGCAGCCCCCTCGGGGGAAGGTTCCCCGGGGAGCTGTTTTTT

clone size: once
D gene: .
V gene: TRBV5-1
J gene: TRBJ2-3
CDR3 protein: CASSLGTGSDTQYF
CDR3 DNA: TGCGCCAGCAGCTTGGGAACAGGGTCAGATACGCAGTATTTT

clone size: .
D gene: .
V gene: TRBV2
J gene: TRBJ2-3
CDR3 protein: CATIRSGSTDTQYF
CDR3 DNA: TGTGCCACCATCCGGTCCGGGAGCACAGATACGCAGTATTTT

clone size: .
D gene: .
V gene: TRBV6-6
J gene: TRBJ1-2
CDR3 protein: CASSQPDRRNYGYTF
CDR3 DNA: TGTGCCAGCAGCCAACCTGACAGGAGAAACTATGGCTACACCTTC

clone size: .
D gene: .
V gene: TRBV6-5
J gene: TRBJ2-5
CDR3 protein: CASSYRGAVGETQYF
CDR3 DNA: TGTGCCAGCAGTTATCGGGGGGCGGTTGGGGAGACCCAGTACTTC

clone size: .
D gene: TRBD2
V gene: TRBV10-3
J gene: TRBJ2-7
CDR3 protein: CAISAGLAGVYYEQYF
CDR3 DNA: TGTGCCATCAGTGCCGGACTAGCGGGAGTATACTACGAGCAGTACTTC

clone size: .
D gene: TRBD1
V gene: TRBV7-8
J gene: TRBJ2-7
CDR3 protein: CASSFSGQGSYEQYF
CDR3 DNA: TGTGCCAGCAGCTTTTCGGGACAGGGATCGTACGAGCAGTACTTC

clone size: once
D gene: .
V gene: TRBV6-5
J gene: TRBJ1-1
CDR3 protein: CASIAGVLGEAFF
CDR3 DNA: TGTGCCAGCATTGCAGGGGTTCTGGGTGAAGCTTTCTTT

clone size: .
D gene: .
V gene: TRBV10-1
J gene: TRBJ2-2
CDR3 protein: CASSESRGHISTGELFF
CDR3 DNA: TGCGCCAGCAGTGAGTCGAGGGGACATATCTCCACCGGGGAGCTGTTTTTT

clone size: .
D gene: .
V gene: TRBV9
J gene: TRBJ2-3
CDR3 protein: CASSASTGESTDTQYF
CDR3 DNA: TGTGCCAGCAGCGCCTCCACCGGGGAGAGCACAGATACGCAGTATTTT